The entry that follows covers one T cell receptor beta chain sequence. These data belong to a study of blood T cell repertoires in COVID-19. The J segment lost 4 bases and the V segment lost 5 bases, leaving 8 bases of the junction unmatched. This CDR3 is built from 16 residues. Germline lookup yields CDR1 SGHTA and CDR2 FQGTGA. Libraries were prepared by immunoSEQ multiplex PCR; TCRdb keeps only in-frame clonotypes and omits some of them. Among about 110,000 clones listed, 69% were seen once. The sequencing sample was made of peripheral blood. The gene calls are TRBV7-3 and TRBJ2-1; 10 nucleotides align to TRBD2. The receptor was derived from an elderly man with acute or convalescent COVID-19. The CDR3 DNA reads TGTGCCAGCAGCCCTCAAGCGGGAGGGTTTTACAATGAGCAGTTCTTC. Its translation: CASSPQAGGFYNEQFF.